The T cell receptor beta chain under discussion was sequenced for a study of T cells after yellow fever vaccination (dated by TCRdb to between 2017 and 2020). At the level of the whole study: Libraries from fractions with low cell numbers were prepared with the SMART-Seq v4 Ultra Low Input RNA kit. To follow T-cell clones before and after both primary and booster YFV17D yellow fever vaccination, bulk TCR alpha and beta repertoires underwent longitudinal sequencing. Two healthy male donors, one aged 18 to 30 and one aged 30 to 39 years, were included in the cohort. Bulk PBMC replicates and cell subsets were isolated from blood drawn at multiple timepoints before and after both primary and secondary immunization. The full study reports these points: Because abundant contaminating clonotypes from the bulk population could be contained in FACS-sorted repertoires, computational filtering was required. The secondary T-cell response was weaker than the primary response but faster, peaking on day 5 instead of day 15. Most clones expanded after primary vaccination were re-detected after the booster (almost 98% of CD4 and 80% to 90% of CD8), suggesting broad memory maintenance. A small fraction of clonotypes showed up in both the CD4 and CD8 compartments, probably as a result of convergent recombination. Only two donors were included in the study, so the extent to which the findings can be generalized is limited.

This clonotype came up a few times. The clone's antigen remains unknown. Base qualities are not at hand, and no much larger clone is one base apart. From the cysteine up to the phenylalanine, the CDR3 has a length of 15 residues. Here the CDR3 DNA is all that survives: 45 bases in frame from base 1. CDR1 SGHKS and CDR2 YYEKEE were looked up in the germline V gene (reference sequence). V lost 5 bases and J lost 2 bases; the stretch between them is 14 bases long. The sample's treatment or condition label, in plain terms: live attenuated yellow fever vaccine strain. PBMCs were isolated from peripheral blood using a standard Ficoll-Paque protocol. Dynabeads CD4 and CD8 positive selection kits were used to isolate the CD4 and CD8 T-cell fractions. RNA was extracted with TriZol from bulk PBMCs, CD4 and CD8 fractions, and dextramer-positive and dextramer-negative fractions. Synthesis of TCR cDNA relied on 5'RACE template switching, a step that introduced a universal primer site along with unique molecular identifiers. Priming for cDNA synthesis came from both the TCR alpha and TCR beta constant segments. Libraries were amplified in two PCR steps, with sample barcodes and sequencing adapters added in the second step. Sequencing of libraries was performed on Illumina HiSeq 2500 (2x100 bp) or NovaSeq (2x150 bp). The published analysis was carried out like this. Reads were demultiplexed and collapsed into UMI consensus sequences with MIGEC, and V(D)J alignment was performed with MiXCR. Vaccine-responding clonotypes were identified with edgeR using replicate PBMC samples, with FDR below 0.01 and a log2 fold change above 5 up to day 15 being required. Each bulk clonotype received a CD4 or CD8 identity based on whether the sequenced CD4 or CD8 repertoire contained that clonotype at higher abundance. The public reads were reprocessed in TCRdb via fastp at Q25 and MiXCR, keeping in-frame beta chains. Merged by CDR3 protein, the rows form single entries marked with the most common genes and DNA. These V and J calls derive from TCRdb rather than the authors' analysis. The sample includes under 300,000 distinct CDR3 sequences, with roughly 13% observed a single time. The ten largest clonotypes hold approximately 0.49% of the sample.

The chain uses TRBV5-5 and TRBJ2-1; TRBD1 is a weak D gene call, 6 bases matching. Sequences were derived from CD4+ T cells sorted from PBMCs, sampled 45 days after the yellow fever booster vaccination. This TCR derives from a man younger than 45 who received the YFV17D yellow fever vaccine. The CDR3 protein is CASSLTQGTYNEQFF. The sequence in DNA is TGTGCCAGCAGTTTAACACAGGGCACCTACAATGAGCAGTTCTTC.